This T cell receptor beta chain came from a study of CD8+CD57+ T cells in acquired aplastic anemia. Study information: The average for DNA from sorted CD4+ and CD8+ cells was around 3.4 ug.

Those patients picked for sequencing had displayed CD8+CD57+ cell expansion on flow cytometry. This clonotype was seen many times. This CDR3 is 14 amino acids long. Trimming pared 3 bases from V and 6 bases from J, leaving 15 bases between. Germline lookup yields CDR1 LNHDA and CDR2 SQIVND (reference sequence). Both TCR beta VDJ combination and CDR3 sequence profiling were carried out. Genomic DNA was the template for this profiling. TCRdb called the reads again in MiXCR, with one record for every CDR3 protein. Of about 160,000 distinct CDR3 sequences in the sample, under 55% were seen once. Specimen: sorted CD4+, CD8+, or CD8+CD57+ T cells (not recorded which) from PBMCs. The clonotype originates from a human donor with aplastic anemia. The chain links TRBV19 to TRBJ2-7; D is perhaps TRBD1 (7 bases). The CDR3 spells CASSIGGGSGEQYF. CDR3 coding DNA: TGTGCCAGTAGTATTGGAGGGGGCTCCGGCGAGCAGTACTTC.